Listed here are 32 T cell receptor beta chains from one sample, sequenced in a study of CD8 T cells in ankylosing spondylitis. Findings of the study overall: Characteristic, it appeared, of ankylosing spondylitis blood was a TCR beta motif of fewer than 10 highly homologous variants.

Which antigens these TCRs recognize remains unknown. TCRdb used MiXCR to reprocess the 5' RACE reads, holding one entry per CDR3 protein. The data contain about 330,000 distinct CDR3 sequences, 6.5% to 10% of them singletons. The sequencing input was blood, either unsorted or a sorted T cell fraction (not recorded which). The receptor source for this set is a male donor with ankylosing spondylitis.

This chain uses TRBV11-2 with TRBJ2-1, with D uncertain. Germline V gene sequence: CDR1 SGHAT, CDR2 FQNNGV. The CDR3 runs to 18 residues. V was cut by 2 bases and J by 0 bases, with 17 bases left in between. This CDR3 is CASSLTGSSHSSYNEQFF. CDR3 bases: TGTGCCAGCAGCTTAACTGGGTCAAGCCATAGCTCCTACAATGAGCAGTTCTTC.

V and J are TRBV4-1 and TRBJ2-7; 7 nucleotides align to TRBD2. The CDR3 contains 14 residues. The V segment lost 4 bases and the J segment 3 bases; nucleotides outside the gene matches: 6. Germline CDR1 and CDR2: MGHRA and YSYEKL. The CDR3 bases are TGCGCCAGCAGCCGCGGCGGGAGATTCTACGAGCAGTACTTC. Translated: CASSRGGRFYEQYF.

The chain recombines TRBV21-1 with TRBJ2-6; the table's TRBD2 call for D was not verified on the DNA. TRBV21-1 is a pseudogene. The CDR3 spans 21 residues. The CDR3: CASSNQGGWLAGEEGANVLTF. CDR3 DNA: TGTGCCAGCAGCAATCAGGGCGGATGGCTAGCGGGGGAAGAAGGGGCCAACGTCCTGACTTTC.

The gene calls are TRBV5-1 and TRBJ2-2; TRBD2 aligns across 8 bases. This CDR3 is built from 18 residues. Germline V gene data show CDR1 as SGHRS and CDR2 as YFSETQ. Trimming took 0 bases from V and 3 from J; bases not matched to a gene: 10. The CDR3 DNA reads as TGCGCCAGCAGCTTGGGAGACCGTACTAGCGGAGACACCGGGGAGCTGTTTTTT. Translation gives CASSLGDRTSGDTGELFF.

A few counts support this clonotype. This chain's CDR3 is CSARRTSNEQFF. Written as DNA, the CDR3 is TGCAGTGCTAGACGGACTAGCAATGAGCAGTTCTTC. The genes are TRBV20-1 and TRBJ2-1; 7 nucleotides align to TRBD2. This CDR3 has 12 residues. CDR1 DFQATT and CDR2 SNEGSKA come from the germline V gene (reference sequence). V trimming: 2 bases; J trimming: 6 bases; junction bases outside the gene matches: 1.

There are a few counts of this clonotype. The V gene is TRBV10-3, the J gene TRBJ2-7; a possible D gene is TRBD2 (6 bases). V lost 3 bases, J lost 7 bases, and 16 bases lay in between. The germline V gene has CDR1 ENHRY and CDR2 SYGVKD. This CDR3 comprises 14 residues. CDR3: CAISEPPGVREQYF. In DNA, the CDR3 is TGTGCCATCAGTGAACCTCCGGGGGTTCGGGAGCAGTACTTC.

This clonotype appeared a few times. This chain links TRBV4-2 with TRBJ1-6, with D possibly TRBD1 on 6 matching bases. In germline, CDR1 is LGHNA, CDR2 YNFKEQ. V gave up 5 bases and J gave up 8 bases, with 16 bases separating them. The CDR3 covers 15 residues. DNA of the CDR3: TGTGCCAGCAGCTTCGGACAGCCTGGTCATTCACCCCTCCACTTT. This gives the protein CASSFGQPGHSPLHF.

This clonotype showed up just a few times. V and J are TRBV7-3 and TRBJ2-2; 15 nucleotides align to TRBD2. Per the germline V gene, CDR1 is SGHTA and CDR2 is FQGTGA. V lost 4 bases and J lost 6; bases outside the gene matches: 18. The CDR3 is 21 residues long. The CDR3 DNA sequence: TGTGCCAGCAGCTCAAAGGGACTAGCGGGAGGTGTTTTAAATTCGGCCGGGGAGCTGTTTTTT. Translated, it gives CASSSKGLAGGVLNSAGELFF. Looking up the rest from reference TRBV7-3 and TRBJ2-2 gives the full variable domain: GAGVSQTPSNKVTEKGKYVELRCDPISGHTALYWYRQSLGQGPEFLIYFQGTGAADDSGLPNDRFFAVRPEGSVSTLKIQRTERGDSAVYLCASSSKGLAGGVLNSAGELFFGEGSRLTVL.

This clonotype has only a few counts. V gene TRBV24-1 combines with J gene TRBJ1-1; D unresolved. The CDR3 sequence is 13 residues long. Trimming cost V 4 bases and J 8 bases, with 13 bases left between them. Germline V CDR1 and CDR2: KGHDR, SFDVKD. The CDR3 DNA follows: TGTGCCACCAGTGACCCTGTGGACGGAGAAGCTTTCTTT. Encoded protein: CATSDPVDGEAFF.

The chain employs TRBV3-1 and TRBJ1-4; 8 nucleotides match TRBD1. The germline CDR1 and CDR2 sequences are LGHDT and YNNKEL (reference sequence). This CDR3 spans 16 amino acids. With 0 bases clipped from V and 7 bases from J, the junction kept 7 bases outside the gene matches. CDR3 nucleotide sequence: TGTGCCAGCAGCCAAGATATTGGACAGGGCCCTGAAAAACTGTTTTTT. Its translation: CASSQDIGQGPEKLFF.

The table lists this clonotype with many counts. CDR3 residues: CSAILANQETQYF. The CDR3 DNA reads TGCAGTGCTATTCTAGCTAACCAAGAGACCCAGTACTTC. J is TRBJ2-5 and V is TRBV20-1; a possible D gene is TRBD2 (5 bases). The CDR3 has 13 amino acids. The V and J ends lost 4 bases and 0 bases respectively, with 9 bases between them. Per germline, CDR1 DFQATT and CDR2 SNEGSKA (reference sequence).

As DNA, the CDR3 is TGCGCCAGCAGCCAAATCGAGGCAGGGAGGGATACGCAGTATTTT. Translation gives CASSQIEAGRDTQYF. V is TRBV4-1 and J is TRBJ2-3; the D gene is possibly TRBD2 (6 bases). The CDR3 is 15 amino acids. CDR1 and CDR2 (germline): MGHRA, YSYEKL. V was clipped by 2 bases and J by 6 bases, with 15 bases between them.

The genes are TRBV7-9 and TRBJ2-1; D possibly corresponds to TRBD2 (6 bases). The CDR3 is 16 residues long. V was cut by 3 bases and J by 5 bases, with 17 bases left in between. Germline-derived CDR1 and CDR2 are SEHNR and FQNEAQ (reference sequence). The CDR3 DNA is TGTGCCAGCAGCTTCCTGGGACTTCCCCCAAACAATGAGCAGTTCTTC. Its protein product is CASSFLGLPPNNEQFF.

The chain is built from TRBV6-5 and TRBJ1-1; the D is unclear. The germline V and J ends were trimmed by 0 bases and 7 bases, with 12 bases remaining between them. CDR1 MNHEY and CDR2 SVGAGI come from the germline V gene. The CDR3 is 14 amino acids. The CDR3 here is CASSYSIGRSEAFF. The CDR3 DNA sequence: TGTGCCAGCAGTTACTCGATAGGCCGAAGTGAAGCTTTCTTT.

The CDR3 is CASGGIREGTGELFF. CDR3 nucleotides: TGTGCCAGCGGGGGCATCCGCGAGGGCACCGGGGAGCTGTTTTTT. The rearrangement links TRBV6-2 or TRBV6-3 to TRBJ2-2; tentatively, D is TRBD1 (6 bases). Germline assignment: CDR1 MNHEY and CDR2 SVGEGT. Trimming took 8 bases from V and 4 from J, leaving 17 bases between them. This CDR3 has 15 amino acids.

This clonotype was observed many times. The gene calls are TRBV15 and TRBJ2-5, with 9 nucleotides matching TRBD1. The germline V gene encodes CDR1 LNHNV and CDR2 YYDKDF (reference sequence). The CDR3 runs to 18 residues. The V and J ends lost 1 base and 2 bases, in that order; junction bases with no gene match: 11. This chain's CDR3 is CATSRVGQGYVSQETQYF. CDR3 DNA: TGTGCCACCAGCAGAGTGGGACAGGGATATGTCTCGCAAGAGACCCAGTACTTC.

This clonotype was detected many times. Relative to the germline gene, one junction end is altered; a read error may explain this. V and J are TRBV5-1 and TRBJ2-1; TRBD1 agrees at 7 bases. This CDR3 comprises 14 residues. The germline CDR1 and CDR2 sequences are SGHRS and YFSETQ. CDR3 nucleotides: TGCGCCATCAGCGTCCCGGGACAGTACAATGAGCAGTTCTTC. Translation gives CAISVPGQYNEQFF.

This clonotype came up many times. As DNA, the CDR3 is TGTGCCGGCAAAGACAGGAGCTCCTACGAGCAGTACTTC. It is translated as CAGKDRSSYEQYF. This chain links TRBV28 with TRBJ2-7, with D possibly TRBD1 on 6 matching bases. The CDR3 extends over 13 amino acids. Germline V gene data show CDR1 as MDHEN and CDR2 as SYDVKM. The ends were cut back, 11 bases at V and 0 bases at J, with 14 bases in the middle.

This clonotype has a handful of counts. The chain combines TRBV7-2 with TRBJ2-1; 7 nucleotides align to TRBD2. The V segment lost 5 bases and the J segment 13 bases; nucleotides outside the gene matches: 5. The CDR3 spans 11 residues. CDR1 and CDR2 from the germline V gene are SGHTA and FQGNSA. The CDR3 spells CASSLRGEQFF. CDR3 in DNA: TGTGCCAGCAGCCTCCGGGGGGAACAGTTCTTC. Supplemented by reference TRBV7-2 and TRBJ2-1, the full variable domain reads GAGVSQSPSNKVTEKGKDVELRCDPISGHTALYWYRQSLGQGLEFLIYFQGNSAPDKSGLPSDRFSAERTGGSVSTLTIQRTQQEDSAVYLCASSLRGEQFFGPGTRLTVL.

This clonotype showed up just a few times. V gene TRBV7-3 combines with J gene TRBJ2-1; 8 nucleotides align to TRBD2. CDR1 is SGHTA, CDR2 FQGTGA, per germline. The CDR3 has 15 amino acids. Unmatched junction bases numbered 7, after V lost 5 bases and J lost 4 bases. The CDR3 nucleotides are TGTGCCAGCAGCCAGGAGGTAGCGGGGTACAATGAGCAGTTCTTC. This codes for CASSQEVAGYNEQFF.

This sequence joins TRBV12-3 or TRBV12-4 and TRBJ1-5; 10 positions match TRBD1. V gave up 5 bases and J gave up 0 bases; unmatched junction bases: 10. The CDR3 is 18 residues long. The DNA of the CDR3 is TGTGCCAGCAGTCCCAGGACAGGGGGGGGATATAGCAATCAGCCCCAGCATTTT. This encodes CASSPRTGGGYSNQPQHF.

The chain carries TRBV11-2 and TRBJ2-1; D might be TRBD2 (5 bases). CDR1 and CDR2 from the germline V gene are SGHAT and FQNNGV. The CDR3 contains 19 residues. The V end lost 4 bases, the J end lost 1 base, and 23 bases lay between the germline ends. As DNA, the CDR3 is TGTGCCAGCAGCTCCGCCGGGGAGCCCAAAAAAATTTCCTACAATGAGCAGTTCTTC. This sequence encodes CASSSAGEPKKISYNEQFF.

The chain links TRBV5-1 to TRBJ2-3, with D uncertain. CDR1 is SGHRS and CDR2 is YFSETQ in the germline V gene. The V and J ends lost 0 bases and 3 bases respectively, with 14 bases between them. There are 16 residues in the CDR3. The CDR3 coding sequence is TGCGCCAGCAGCTTGGGGAGTGGAGTCGGGACAGATACGCAGTATTTT. Its protein is CASSLGSGVGTDTQYF.

This clonotype has a count of ten or more. The chain is built from TRBV28 and TRBJ2-7, with unresolved D. The CDR3 has 16 residues. Germline assignment: CDR1 MDHEN and CDR2 SYDVKM. Deletions cut 4 bases from V and 2 bases from J, with 18 bases between. CDR3 nucleotides: TGTGCCAGCAGTTCCGTCCAATTTGGCGGAGCCTACGAGCAGTACTTC. Residues: CASSSVQFGGAYEQYF.

This chain joins TRBV28 and TRBJ1-5; TRBD1 matches 10 bases. The CDR3 consists of 14 residues. Germline lookup yields CDR1 MDHEN and CDR2 SYDVKM. V shed 7 bases and J 9 bases; nucleotides not matched to a gene: 9. CDR3 amino acids: CASNEGTGVRPQHF. In DNA form, the CDR3 reads TGTGCCAGCAACGAGGGGACAGGGGTCCGGCCCCAGCATTTT.

This clonotype was counted many times. The CDR3 region has the DNA TGTGCCAGCAGCCCCGGGACTCTGAGCTCCTACAATGAGCAGTTCTTC. Residues: CASSPGTLSSYNEQFF. This sequence joins TRBV7-9 and TRBJ2-1; D possibly corresponds to TRBD2 (6 bases). The V gene's germline CDR1 is SEHNR and CDR2 FQNEAQ (reference sequence). The CDR3 runs to 16 residues. Trimming removed 5 bases at V and 0 bases at J, with 14 bases between. The full variable domain, rest sourced from reference TRBV7-9 and TRBJ2-1, is DTGVSQNPRHKITKRGQNVTFRCDPISEHNRLYWYRQTLGQGPEFLTYFQNEAQLEKSRLLSDRFSAERPKGSFSTLEIQRTEQGDSAMYLCASSPGTLSSYNEQFFGPGTRLTVL.

This clonotype occurred many times. The chain carries TRBV14 and TRBJ1-6; no clear D gene. The CDR3 is 15 amino acids. The V gene's germline CDR1 is SGHDN and CDR2 FVKESK. V was shortened by 0 bases and J by 8 bases, with 11 bases between the two germline ends. Here the CDR3 reads CASSQDSGVDSPLHF. The CDR3 DNA sequence: TGTGCCAGCAGCCAAGATTCCGGAGTGGATTCACCCCTCCACTTT.

The chain carries TRBV5-1 and TRBJ1-6; D possibly corresponds to TRBD1 (5 bases). V lost 5 bases and J 0 bases, leaving 21 bases between the germline ends. The CDR3 is made up of 19 amino acids. CDR1 SGHRS and CDR2 YFSETQ come from the germline V gene. In DNA, the CDR3 is TGCGCCAGCAGTTTTGGGGCAGGCATCCGGAGCTCCTATAATTCACCCCTCCACTTT. As protein: CASSFGAGIRSSYNSPLHF.

This clonotype was detected many times. The chain has TRBV5-1 and TRBJ2-7; the match to TRBD1 covers 8 bases. The CDR3 is 15 amino acids. The V segment lost 4 bases and the J segment 3 bases; nucleotides outside the gene matches: 9. The V gene's germline CDR1 is SGHRS and CDR2 YFSETQ. The CDR3 protein is CASSTRQGTHYEQYF. DNA for the CDR3: TGCGCCAGCAGCACCAGACAGGGGACCCACTACGAGCAGTACTTC.

This clonotype came up a few times. The chain joins TRBV9 to TRBJ1-6, with TRBD1 as a possible D gene (6 bases). The V gene lost 0 bases and the J gene lost 10 bases, with 14 bases spanning the gap. CDR3 length equals 15 residues. From germline, CDR1 is SGDLS and CDR2 YYNGEE. In DNA, the CDR3 is TGTGCCAGCAGCGTAGAACAGGGATTTGGCTCACCCCTCCACTTT. Its translation is CASSVEQGFGSPLHF.

The table lists this clonotype with many counts. V gene TRBV29-1 combines with J gene TRBJ2-3; unclear D gene. The CDR3 is 13 amino acids. V was cut by 3 bases and J by 8 bases, with 15 bases left in between. CDR1 and CDR2 (germline): SQVTM, ANQGSEA. CDR3 residues: CSVDYLVPVTQYF. DNA for the CDR3: TGCAGCGTTGATTATCTAGTTCCGGTTACGCAGTATTTT.

This clonotype showed up many times. At one boundary the junction diverges from the germline segment, which might be a read error. The chain is built from TRBV10-1 and TRBJ1-5; D is unresolved. CDR1 and CDR2 from the germline V gene are WNHNN and SYGVQD (reference sequence). This CDR3 contains 12 residues. The CDR3 DNA sequence: TGCGCCAGCAGTGATTCGAATCAGCCCCAGCTTTTT. Protein: CASSDSNQPQLF.